This T cell receptor (beta chain) was obtained from a study of somatic mutations in cytotoxic T cells in rheumatoid arthritis. Profiled with immunoSEQ multiplex PCR; TCRdb holds only in-frame clones, not every one. The sample consists of about 16,000 clones, around 75% of them appearing once. Germline values: CDR1 SEHNR, CDR2 FQNEAQ (reference sequence). With 5 bases removed from V and 1 base from J, the gap between germline ends came to 14 bases. The CDR3 length is 15 residues. The chain couples TRBV7-9 to TRBJ1-2; D perhaps matches TRBD1 (6 bases). Specimen: CD8+ T cells sorted from blood. The receptor comes from an adult with rheumatoid arthritis. This CDR3 is CASSKPLDSNYGYTF. The CDR3, as DNA: TGTGCCAGCAGCAAACCTTTGGACAGTAACTATGGCTACACCTTC.